The 5 T cell receptor beta chains below come from one sample, sequenced in a study of T cells after yellow fever vaccination. TCRdb itself ran the 5' RACE reads through MiXCR, one entry per CDR3 protein. The table has about 340,000 distinct CDR3 sequences, over 8% seen once; the top ten hold roughly 18%. Here the sequenced sample was PBMCs, taken on the day of the first yellow fever vaccination. The receptors derive from a young man who received the YFV17D yellow fever vaccine.

The table lists this clonotype with a few counts. CDR3 sequence: CASSDERGHSKNIQYF. CDR3 sequence (DNA): TGCGCCAGCAGCGACGAGCGGGGGCATTCGAAAAACATTCAGTACTTC. The rearrangement links TRBV5-1 to TRBJ2-4, with 8 bases that match TRBD2. This CDR3 contains 16 residues. Germline V CDR1 and CDR2: SGHRS, YFSETQ. With 4 bases clipped from V and 4 bases from J, the junction kept 10 bases outside the gene matches.

V usage is TRBV20-1 and J usage is TRBJ2-3; TRBD2 aligns across 8 bases. This CDR3 has 15 amino acids. Losses at the gene ends were 3 bases for V and 4 bases for J; bases not matched to a gene: 9. From germline, CDR1 is DFQATT and CDR2 SNEGSKA (reference sequence). CDR3 amino acids: CSASRGAGASDTQYF. CDR3 bases: TGCAGTGCTAGTCGTGGAGCGGGGGCCTCAGATACGCAGTATTTT.

This clonotype turned up a few times. V usage is TRBV4-2 and J usage is TRBJ1-4; unclear D gene. The germline V gene has CDR1 LGHNA and CDR2 YNFKEQ. Trimming removed 4 bases at V and 0 bases at J, with 18 bases between. CDR3 size: 18 residues. CDR3 bases: TGTGCCAGCAGCCCCACGTCGGCCTCTTGGGCAACTAATGAAAAACTGTTTTTT. As protein: CASSPTSASWATNEKLFF.

At least ten counts were recorded for this clonotype. The chain links TRBV6-4 to TRBJ2-3, with D perhaps assigned TRBD1 or TRBD2 (5 bases each). This CDR3 region has 14 residues. V dropped 4 bases and J dropped 4 bases, with 12 bases sitting between them. CDR1 MRHNA and CDR2 SNTAGT come from the germline V gene. The CDR3 DNA reads TGTGCCAGCAGTGTTGGCCAGGGAGCAGATACGCAGTATTTT. This translates into CASSVGQGADTQYF.

In its sample, this clonotype was seen a few times. This chain uses TRBV9 with TRBJ1-3; 8 bases are shared with TRBD1. V was pared by 4 bases and J by 4 bases, with 13 bases of the junction left unmatched. The CDR3 runs to 17 residues. Germline CDR1 SGDLS, CDR2 YYNGEE. The CDR3 loop reads CASSPQGQGNLGNTIYF. DNA for the CDR3: TGTGCCAGCAGCCCCCAAGGACAGGGAAATCTCGGAAACACCATATATTTT.